The rows below give T cell receptor beta chains drawn from one sample of a study of siplizumab effects on memory and regulatory T cells. Their specific antigens are unknown. The data were produced by immunoSEQ multiplex PCR, yet TCRdb's version contains in-frame clones alone and is incomplete. The table shows around 13,000 clones, with almost 40% occurring only once. The sample taken for sequencing was CFSE-low (dividing) CD8+ T cells sorted from an allogeneic mixed lymphocyte reaction. Receptors originate from a human donor in good health; the cells came from an allogeneic mixed lymphocyte reaction. Each CDR3 is given with its conserved first and last residue. The D gene is left open where the match is weak. Clone size, where shown, is once, few, many, or a class for clones that have expanded.

J | V | D | size | CDR3 | DNA
TRBJ2-7 | TRBV27 | NA | few | CASSEAALYEQYF | TGTGCCAGCAGTGAAGCGGCCCTATACGAGCAGTACTTC
TRBJ2-7 | TRBV6-5 | TRBD2 | NA | CASSERGVSYEQYF | TGTGCCAGCAGTGAACGGGGGGTCTCCTACGAGCAGTACTTC
TRBJ1-1 | TRBV2 | NA | few | CARGGFPRGTEAFF | TGTGCCAGAGGGGGTTTCCCCCGGGGCACTGAAGCTTTCTTT
TRBJ2-6 | TRBV7-9 | NA | NA | CASSGGAAGANVLTF | TGTGCCAGCAGCGGGGGGGCGGCTGGGGCCAACGTCCTGACTTTC
TRBJ1-5 | TRBV6-1 | NA | NA | CASSEDPGTNQPQHF | TGTGCCAGCAGTGAAGACCCCGGGACCAATCAGCCCCAGCATTTT
TRBJ1-4 | TRBV27 | NA | many | CASSLVGGVEKLFF | TGTGCCAGCAGTTTGGTGGGGGGCGTTGAAAAACTGTTTTTT
TRBJ1-6 | TRBV27 | TRBD1 | few | CASGWDRGNSPLHF | TGTGCCAGCGGGTGGGACAGGGGGAATTCACCCCTCCACTTT
TRBJ2-7 | TRBV5-4 | NA | few | CASSPFTGYEQYF | TGTGCCAGCAGCCCCTTTACGGGATACGAGCAGTACTTC
TRBJ2-7 | TRBV4-3 | NA | NA | CASSQDRHYEQYF | TGCGCCAGCAGCCAAGATAGGCACTACGAGCAGTACTTC
TRBJ2-3 | TRBV5-5 | TRBD2 | NA | CASSPGTRGDTQYF | TGTGCCAGCAGCCCCGGGACTAGAGGTGATACGCAGTATTTT
TRBJ2-3 | TRBV9 | TRBD2 | few | CASSPWGGEDTQYF | TGTGCCAGCAGCCCGTGGGGGGGTGAAGATACGCAGTATTTT
TRBJ2-2 | TRBV27 | NA | few | CASSISSLGTGELFF | TGTGCCAGCAGTATATCTTCGCTCGGCACCGGGGAGCTGTTTTTT
TRBJ2-7 | TRBV4-2 | TRBD1 | NA | CASSQEGGTGDSYEQYF | TGTGCCAGCAGCCAAGAAGGTGGGACAGGCGATTCCTACGAGCAGTACTTC
TRBJ2-7 | TRBV27 | NA | medium-sized | CASSWGIVNEQYF | TGTGCCAGCAGTTGGGGGATAGTCAACGAGCAGTACTTC
TRBJ2-7 | TRBV2 | NA | once | CASSDVLSYEQYF | TGTGCCAGCAGCGATGTTCTATCCTACGAGCAGTACTTC
TRBJ1-1 | TRBV2 | NA | NA | CASGQGPNTEAFF | TGTGCCAGCGGCCAAGGGCCGAACACTGAAGCTTTCTTT
TRBJ1-3 | TRBV9 | NA | NA | CASRSLLSGGNTIYF | TGTGCCAGCAGATCCCTCTTAAGCGGTGGAAACACCATATATTTT
TRBJ2-1 | TRBV6-1 | TRBD2 | many | CASSQLAGAPNEQFF | TGTGCCAGCAGCCAACTAGCGGGAGCCCCGAATGAGCAGTTCTTC
TRBJ1-1 | TRBV27 | NA | once | CASSRGSGVNTEAFF | TGTGCCAGCAGCCGTGGGTCTGGGGTGAACACTGAAGCTTTCTTT
TRBJ2-1 | TRBV5-4 | NA | few | CASSSRVGLNEQFF | TGTGCCAGCAGCTCCCGGGTGGGTCTCAATGAGCAGTTCTTC
TRBJ2-1 | TRBV13 | TRBD1 | medium-sized | CASSWGQGNYEQFF | TGTGCCAGCAGCTGGGGACAGGGTAATTATGAGCAGTTCTTC
TRBJ1-1 | TRBV6-6 | NA | few | CASSATSPGYTEAFF | TGTGCCAGCAGTGCTACATCCCCGGGATACACTGAAGCTTTCTTT
TRBJ1-2 | TRBV6-5 | NA | NA | CASSSGSNGYTF | TGTGCCAGCAGTTCCGGTAGTAATGGCTACACCTTC